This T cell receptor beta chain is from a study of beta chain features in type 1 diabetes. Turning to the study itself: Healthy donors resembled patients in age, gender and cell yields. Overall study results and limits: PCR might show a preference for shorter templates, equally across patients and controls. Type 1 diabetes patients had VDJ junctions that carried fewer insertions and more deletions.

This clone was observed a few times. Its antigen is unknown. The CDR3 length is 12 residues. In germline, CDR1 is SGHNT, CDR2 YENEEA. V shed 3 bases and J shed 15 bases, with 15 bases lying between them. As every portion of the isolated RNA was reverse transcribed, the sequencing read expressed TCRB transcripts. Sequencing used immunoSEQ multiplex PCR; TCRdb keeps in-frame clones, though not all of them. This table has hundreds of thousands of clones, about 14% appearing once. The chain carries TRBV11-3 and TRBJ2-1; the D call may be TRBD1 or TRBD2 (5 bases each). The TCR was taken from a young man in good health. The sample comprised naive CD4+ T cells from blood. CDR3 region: CASSFPGADRFF. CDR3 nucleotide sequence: TGTGCCAGCAGCTTCCCCGGGGCTGATCGGTTCTTC.